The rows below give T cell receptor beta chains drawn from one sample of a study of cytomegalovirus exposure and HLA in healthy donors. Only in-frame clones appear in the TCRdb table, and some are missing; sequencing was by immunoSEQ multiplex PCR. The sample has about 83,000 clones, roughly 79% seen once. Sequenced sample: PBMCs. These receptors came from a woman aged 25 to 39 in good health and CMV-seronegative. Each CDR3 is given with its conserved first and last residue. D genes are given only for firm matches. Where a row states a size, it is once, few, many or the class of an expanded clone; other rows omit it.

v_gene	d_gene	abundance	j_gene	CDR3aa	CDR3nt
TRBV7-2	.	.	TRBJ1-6	CASTVRQGRSPLHF	TGTGCCAGCACCGTCCGGCAGGGGCGGTCACCCCTCCACTTT
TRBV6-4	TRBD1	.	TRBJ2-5	CASSRDSKETQYF	TGTGCCAGCAGCCGGGACAGTAAAGAGACCCAGTACTTC
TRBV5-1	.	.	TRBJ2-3	CASSLGRGVSTDTQYF	TGCGCCAGCAGCTTGGGGAGGGGCGTGAGCACAGATACGCAGTATTTT
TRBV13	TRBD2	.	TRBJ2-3	CASSARASGMATDTQYF	TGTGCCAGCAGCGCTAGGGCCAGCGGGATGGCGACTGATACGCAGTATTTT
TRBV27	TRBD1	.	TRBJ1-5	CASSFRQGGQPQHF	TGTGCCAGCAGTTTCCGGCAGGGGGGTCAGCCCCAGCATTTT
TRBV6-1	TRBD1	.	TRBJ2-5	CASSGGRDRPSWEQYF	TGTGCCAGCAGTGGGGGCCGGGACAGGCCGTCATGGGAGCAGTACTTC
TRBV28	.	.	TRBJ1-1	CASSQRGGWRNTEAFF	TGTGCCAGCAGTCAAAGGGGGGGATGGCGGAACACTGAAGCTTTCTTT
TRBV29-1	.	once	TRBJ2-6	CSVDVEGANVLTF	TGCAGCGTTGACGTGGAGGGGGCCAACGTCCTGACTTTC
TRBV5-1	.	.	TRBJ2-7	CASASQGSSYEQYF	TGCGCCAGCGCCAGCCAGGGGTCCTCCTACGAGCAGTACTTC
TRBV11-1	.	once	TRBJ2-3	CASSLVGRSTDTQYF	TGTGCCAGCAGCTTAGTTGGGAGATCCACAGATACGCAGTATTTT
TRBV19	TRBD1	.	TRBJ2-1	CASTDRGNEQFF	TGTGCCAGCACTGACAGGGGAAATGAGCAGTTCTTC
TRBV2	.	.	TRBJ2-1	CASARETRNEQFF	TGTGCCTCTGCACGGGAGACTAGGAATGAGCAGTTCTTC
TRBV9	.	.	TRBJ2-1	CASSVGGDAYNEQFF	TGTGCCAGCAGCGTAGGGGGGGACGCTTACAATGAGCAGTTCTTC
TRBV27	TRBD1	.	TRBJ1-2	CASSLLSGTGAIYGYTF	TGTGCCAGCAGTTTACTCTCCGGGACAGGGGCGATCTATGGCTACACCTTC
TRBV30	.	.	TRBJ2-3	CAWRGGTVSTDTQYF	TGTGCCTGGAGAGGGGGGACAGTGAGCACAGATACGCAGTATTTT
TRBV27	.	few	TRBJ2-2	CASSLSWDFANTGELFF	TGTGCCAGCAGTTTATCCTGGGACTTCGCGAACACCGGGGAGCTGTTTTTT
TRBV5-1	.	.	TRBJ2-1	CASSFLQDSYNEQFF	TGCGCCAGCAGCTTCTTGCAGGACTCGTACAATGAGCAGTTCTTC
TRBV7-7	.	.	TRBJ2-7	CASSIGRGYEQYF	TGTGCTAGCAGCATAGGCAGGGGCTACGAGCAGTACTTC
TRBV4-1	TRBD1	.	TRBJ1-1	CASSQEGQGGTEAFF	TGCGCCAGCAGCCAAGAAGGACAGGGGGGCACTGAAGCTTTCTTT
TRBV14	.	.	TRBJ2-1	CASSQVASAKRNEQFF	TGTGCCAGCAGCCAAGTGGCTAGCGCCAAGAGGAATGAGCAGTTCTTC
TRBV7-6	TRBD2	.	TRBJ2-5	CASSLPNGGAEGETQYF	TGTGCCAGCAGCTTACCGAACGGGGGGGCCGAGGGAGAGACCCAGTACTTC
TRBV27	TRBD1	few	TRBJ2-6	CASSFQGQGVAGANVLTF	TGTGCCAGCAGTTTTCAGGGACAGGGGGTGGCTGGGGCCAACGTCCTGACTTTC
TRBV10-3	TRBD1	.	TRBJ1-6	CATSGTADNSPLHF	TGTGCCACCTCCGGGACAGCTGACAATTCACCCCTCCACTTT
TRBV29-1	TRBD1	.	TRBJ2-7	CSTGTGNEQYF	TGCAGCACCGGGACAGGGAACGAGCAGTACTTC
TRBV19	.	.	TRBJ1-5	CASKGGTLEGVSQPQHF	TGTGCCAGTAAGGGCGGGACTTTGGAGGGTGTGAGTCAGCCCCAGCATTTT
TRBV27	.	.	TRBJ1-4	CASSLRGGWANEKLFF	TGTGCCAGCAGTTTAAGAGGGGGTTGGGCTAATGAAAAACTGTTTTTT
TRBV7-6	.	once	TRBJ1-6	CASSADNGSPLHF	TGTGCCAGCAGCGCGGATAACGGGTCACCCCTCCACTTT
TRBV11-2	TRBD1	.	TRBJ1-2	CASSTTGASGYTF	TGTGCCAGCAGCACAACAGGGGCTTCCGGCTACACCTTC
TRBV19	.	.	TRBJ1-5	CASTSSGSPNQPQHF	TGTGCCAGTACCTCGTCGGGGTCCCCGAATCAGCCCCAGCATTTT
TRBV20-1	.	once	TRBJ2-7	CSARLDYEQYF	TGCAGTGCTAGACTAGACTACGAGCAGTACTTC
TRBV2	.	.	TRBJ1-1	CASTANSPTEAFF	TGTGCCAGCACGGCCAACAGTCCCACTGAAGCTTTCTTT
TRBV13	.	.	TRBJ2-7	CASSLWLQNYEQYF	TGTGCCAGCAGCTTATGGCTACAAAACTACGAGCAGTACTTC
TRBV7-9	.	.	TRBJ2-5	CASSFTVGETQYF	TGTGCCAGCAGCTTTACCGTCGGGGAGACCCAGTACTTC
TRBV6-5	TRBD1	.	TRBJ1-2	CASKDRGNYGYTF	TGTGCCAGCAAAGACAGGGGTAACTATGGCTACACCTTC
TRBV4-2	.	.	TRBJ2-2	CASMPMSGELFF	TGTGCCAGCATGCCAATGAGCGGGGAGCTGTTTTTT
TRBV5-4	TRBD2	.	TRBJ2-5	CASSPIAGGQETQYF	TGTGCCAGCAGCCCAATAGCGGGGGGACAAGAGACCCAGTACTTC
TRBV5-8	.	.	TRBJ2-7	CASSFLTGVTNEQYF	TGTGCCAGCAGCTTCCTTACGGGAGTTACAAACGAGCAGTACTTC
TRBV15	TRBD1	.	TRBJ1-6	CATSVPGTGRTPLHF	TGTGCCACCAGCGTCCCTGGGACAGGGAGGACACCCCTCCACTTT
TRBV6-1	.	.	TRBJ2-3	CASSEEGADTQYF	TGTGCCAGCAGTGAAGAGGGGGCAGATACGCAGTATTTT
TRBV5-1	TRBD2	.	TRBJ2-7	CASTPGGSGGEQYF	TGCGCCAGCACCCCCGGGGGGTCCGGAGGCGAGCAGTACTTC
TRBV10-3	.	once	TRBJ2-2	CAITVGTGEGTGELFF	TGTGCCATCACCGTGGGGACGGGGGAAGGCACCGGGGAGCTGTTTTTT
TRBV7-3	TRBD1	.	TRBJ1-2	CASSFGQGPVYGYTF	TGTGCCAGCAGCTTCGGACAGGGGCCAGTCTATGGCTACACCTTC